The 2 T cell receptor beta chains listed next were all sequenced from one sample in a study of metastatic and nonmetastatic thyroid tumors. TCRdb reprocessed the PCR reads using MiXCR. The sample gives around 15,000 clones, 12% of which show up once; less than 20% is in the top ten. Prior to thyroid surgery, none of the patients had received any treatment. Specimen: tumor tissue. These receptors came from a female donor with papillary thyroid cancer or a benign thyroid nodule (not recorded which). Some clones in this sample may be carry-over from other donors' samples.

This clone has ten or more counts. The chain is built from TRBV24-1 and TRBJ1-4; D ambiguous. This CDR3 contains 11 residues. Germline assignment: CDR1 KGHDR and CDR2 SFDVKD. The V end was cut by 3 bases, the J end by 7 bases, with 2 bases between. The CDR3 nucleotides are TGTGCCACCAGTGATCGTGAAAAACTGTTTTTT. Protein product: CATSDREKLFF.

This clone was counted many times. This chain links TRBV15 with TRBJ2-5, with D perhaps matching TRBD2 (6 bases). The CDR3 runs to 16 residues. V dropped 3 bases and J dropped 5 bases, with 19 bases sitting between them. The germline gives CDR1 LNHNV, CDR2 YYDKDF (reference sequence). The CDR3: CATSSGAGIGIETQYF. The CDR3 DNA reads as TGTGCCACCAGCAGTGGGGCGGGGATTGGGATCGAGACCCAGTACTTC.